Listed here are 10 T cell receptor beta chains from one sample, sequenced in a study of blood T cells in healthy people across ages. With a J-beta primer mix and a sample-barcoded 5' primer, a second PCR ran about 7 to 12 cycles. TCRdb passed the 5' RACE reads through MiXCR, listing each CDR3 protein once. The table shows some 1.4 million distinct CDR3 sequences, with roughly 45% occurring only once. The sequencing sample was made of blood. These receptors originate from a woman between 18 and 30 years old in good health.

V usage is TRBV20-1 and J usage is TRBJ2-7; D may be TRBD2 (5 bases). Germline CDR1 and CDR2: DFQATT and SNEGSKA (reference sequence). V shed 6 bases and J shed 1 base, with 13 bases lying between them. CDR3 size: 13 residues. The CDR3 sequence is CSARSDRSYEQYF. CDR3 coding DNA: TGCAGTGCCCGTAGCGACCGATCCTACGAGCAGTACTTC.

This chain joins TRBV29-1 and TRBJ1-4, with TRBD1 as a possible D gene (5 bases). Trimming took 7 bases from V and 3 from J, leaving 12 bases between them. The CDR3 loop spans 13 amino acids. The germline gives CDR1 SQVTM, CDR2 ANQGSEA. CDR3: CSAKEGANEKLFF. CDR3 bases: TGCAGCGCAAAGGAAGGGGCTAATGAAAAACTGTTTTTT.

V usage is TRBV5-6 and J usage is TRBJ2-1, with D unresolved. CDR1 and CDR2 from the germline V gene are SGHDT and YYEEEE. Trimming removed 2 bases from V and 10 bases from J, with 13 bases in between. The CDR3 consists of 13 residues. The CDR3 DNA reads TGTGCCAGCAGCTTCACGGGTGCGGAGGAGCAGTTCTTC. Translating it yields CASSFTGAEEQFF.

This clonotype was counted once. The gene calls are TRBV20-1 and TRBJ2-1; TRBD2 matches at 15 bases. The CDR3 is 18 residues long. Trimming cost V 3 bases and J 0 bases; bases outside gene matches: 6. Germline V CDR1 and CDR2: DFQATT, SNEGSKA (reference sequence). The CDR3 DNA sequence: TGCAGTGCTAGCGGACTAGCGGGAGGGGGAAGCTCCTACAATGAGCAGTTCTTC. Protein sequence: CSASGLAGGGSSYNEQFF.

At least ten counts were recorded for this clonotype. V usage is TRBV7-7 and J usage is TRBJ2-5, with D hard to call. Trimming took off 5 bases at V and 2 bases at J, with 12 bases between the two ends. The CDR3 consists of 14 residues. Germline loops: CDR1 SSHAT, CDR2 FNYEAQ (reference sequence). CDR3 sequence reads: CASSPTGLQETQYF. The CDR3 DNA reads as TGTGCCAGCAGCCCCACGGGTCTTCAAGAGACCCAGTACTTC.

Only a few counts were recorded for this clonotype. This chain connects TRBV7-9 to TRBJ1-3, with a weak D call TRBD1 (6 bases). The length of the CDR3 is 16 residues. V was shortened by 8 bases and J by 0 bases, with 17 bases between the two germline ends. Looked up from germline, CDR1 is SEHNR and CDR2 is FQNEAQ (reference sequence). The CDR3 DNA reads TGTGCCAGCGCACAGGGTCTTACTAACTCTGGAAACACCATATATTTT. Amino acids: CASAQGLTNSGNTIYF.

This chain links TRBV4-2 with TRBJ2-3; tentatively, D is TRBD2 (7 bases). Germline V lookup: CDR1 LGHNA, CDR2 YNFKEQ. This CDR3 is 16 amino acids long. Trimming took 7 bases from V and 0 from J, leaving 17 bases between them. This chain's CDR3 is CASIEQGGGSTDTQYF. CDR3 coding DNA: TGTGCCAGCATCGAACAAGGGGGAGGGAGCACAGATACGCAGTATTTT.

The gene calls are TRBV29-1 and TRBJ1-2, with D possibly being TRBD1 (5 bases). This CDR3 has 12 residues. Trimming pared 3 bases from V and 4 bases from J, leaving 9 bases between. Germline V gene sequence: CDR1 SQVTM, CDR2 ANQGSEA. The DNA of the CDR3 is TGCAGCGTTGAGGCAGGGAGCTATGGCTACACCTTC. Its protein is CSVEAGSYGYTF.

This clonotype occurred a few times. J is TRBJ2-1 and V is TRBV3-1; 13 bases are shared with TRBD2. V was clipped by 4 bases and J by 9 bases; unmatched bases: 9. The CDR3 runs 16 residues. Per germline, CDR1 LGHDT and CDR2 YNNKEL (reference sequence). CDR3 residues: CASSRRTSGSIGEQFF. In nucleotides, the CDR3 is TGTGCCAGCAGCCGCCGGACTAGCGGGAGTATCGGTGAGCAGTTCTTC.

This clonotype has just a few counts. The chain employs TRBV5-1 and TRBJ1-2; D not resolved. Per germline, CDR1 SGHRS and CDR2 YFSETQ. The germline V and J ends were trimmed by 2 bases and 7 bases, with 18 bases remaining between them. The CDR3 has 15 amino acids. CDR3 residues: CASSFTRALLPGYTF. The CDR3 bases are TGCGCCAGCAGCTTCACAAGGGCCCTCCTCCCTGGCTACACCTTC.